This T cell receptor beta chain is from a study of PD-1 blockade in classical Hodgkin lymphoma. The table came from immunoSEQ multiplex PCR; TCRdb's copy has only in-frame clones and leaves some out. This table holds roughly 64,000 clones, about 90% found once. Germline-derived CDR1 and CDR2 are SGDLS and YYNGEE. The J segment lost 8 bases and the V segment lost 4 bases, leaving 21 bases of the junction unmatched. The CDR3 consists of 18 residues. As to time point: cycle 4 day 1 (C4D1), after less than 7 weeks of nivolumab. There was relapse after autologous stem cell transplantation in every patient, and there was variation in brentuximab vedotin exposure.

This TCR came from a human donor with classical Hodgkin lymphoma. The sample consisted of peripheral blood mononuclear cells (PBMCs), taken before the fourth cycle of nivolumab. V gene TRBV9 combines with J gene TRBJ1-2; TRBD1 aligns across 9 bases. CDR3 protein: CASSFPPTGQGPNWGYTF. The CDR3 DNA reads TGTGCCAGCAGCTTCCCTCCCACGGGACAGGGACCCAATTGGGGCTACACCTTC.